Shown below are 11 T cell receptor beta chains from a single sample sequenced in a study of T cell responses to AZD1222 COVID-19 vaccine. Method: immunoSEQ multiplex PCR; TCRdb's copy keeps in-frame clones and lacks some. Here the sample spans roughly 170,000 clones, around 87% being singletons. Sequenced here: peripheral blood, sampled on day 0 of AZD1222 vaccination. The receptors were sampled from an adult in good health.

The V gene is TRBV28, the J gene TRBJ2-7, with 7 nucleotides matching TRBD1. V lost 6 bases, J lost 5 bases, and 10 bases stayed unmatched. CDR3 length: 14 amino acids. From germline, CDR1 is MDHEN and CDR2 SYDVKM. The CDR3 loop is CASSQQGSRDEQYF. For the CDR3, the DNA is TGTGCCAGCAGCCAACAGGGGTCGAGGGACGAGCAGTACTTC.

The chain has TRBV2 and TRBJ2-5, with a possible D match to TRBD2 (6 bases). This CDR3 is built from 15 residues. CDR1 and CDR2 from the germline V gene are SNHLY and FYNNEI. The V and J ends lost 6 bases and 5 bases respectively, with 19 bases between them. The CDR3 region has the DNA TGTGCCAGCAGGGGGGGTGAGGTAGGGTCGGAGACCCAGTACTTC. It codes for CASRGGEVGSETQYF.

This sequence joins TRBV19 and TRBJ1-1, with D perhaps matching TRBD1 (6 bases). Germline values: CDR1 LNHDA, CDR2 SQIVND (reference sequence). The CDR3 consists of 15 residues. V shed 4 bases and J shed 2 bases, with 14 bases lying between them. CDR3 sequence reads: CASSKRTETNTEAFF. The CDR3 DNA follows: TGTGCCAGTAGTAAAAGGACAGAGACAAACACTGAAGCTTTCTTT.

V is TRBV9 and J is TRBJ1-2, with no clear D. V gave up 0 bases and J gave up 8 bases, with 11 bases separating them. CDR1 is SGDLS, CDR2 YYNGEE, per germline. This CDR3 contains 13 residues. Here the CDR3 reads CASSVGSGRGYTF. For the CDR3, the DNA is TGTGCCAGCAGCGTAGGAAGCGGTAGAGGCTACACCTTC.

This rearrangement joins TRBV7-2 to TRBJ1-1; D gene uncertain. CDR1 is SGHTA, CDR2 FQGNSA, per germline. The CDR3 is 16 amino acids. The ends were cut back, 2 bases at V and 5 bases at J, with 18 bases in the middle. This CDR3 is CASSLRWAGGGTEAFF. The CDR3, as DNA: TGTGCCAGCAGCTTAAGGTGGGCCGGCGGTGGTACTGAAGCTTTCTTT.

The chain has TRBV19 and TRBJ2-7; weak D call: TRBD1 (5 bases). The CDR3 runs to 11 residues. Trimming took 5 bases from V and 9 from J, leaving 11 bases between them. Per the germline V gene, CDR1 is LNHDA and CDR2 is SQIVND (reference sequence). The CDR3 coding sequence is TGTGCCAGTAGTGAGATGGGGCGGCAGTACTTC. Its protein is CASSEMGRQYF.

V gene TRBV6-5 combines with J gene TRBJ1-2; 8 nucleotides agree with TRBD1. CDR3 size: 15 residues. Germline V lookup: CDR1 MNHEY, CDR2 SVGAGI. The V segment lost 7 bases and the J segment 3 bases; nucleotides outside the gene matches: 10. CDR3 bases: TGTGCCAGCAAAACGTCGGACAGGGAGGACTATGGCTACACCTTC. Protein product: CASKTSDREDYGYTF.

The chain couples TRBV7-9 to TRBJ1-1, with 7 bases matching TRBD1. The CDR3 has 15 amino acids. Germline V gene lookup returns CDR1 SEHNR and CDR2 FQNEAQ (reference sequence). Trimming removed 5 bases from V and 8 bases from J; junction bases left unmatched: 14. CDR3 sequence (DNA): TGTGCCAGCAGCCTTCGAACACCGACAGGGCTAGAAGCTTTCTTT. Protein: CASSLRTPTGLEAFF.

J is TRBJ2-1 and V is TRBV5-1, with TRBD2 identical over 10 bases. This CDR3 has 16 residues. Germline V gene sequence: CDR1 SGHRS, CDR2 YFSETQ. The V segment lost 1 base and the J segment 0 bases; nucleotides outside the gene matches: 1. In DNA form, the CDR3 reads TGCGCCAGCAGCTTGCCTAGCGGGAGCTCCTACAATGAGCAGTTCTTC. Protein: CASSLPSGSSYNEQFF.

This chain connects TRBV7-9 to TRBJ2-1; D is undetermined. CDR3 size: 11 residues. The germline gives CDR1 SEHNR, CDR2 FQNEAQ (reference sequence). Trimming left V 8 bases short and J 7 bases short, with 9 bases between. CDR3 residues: CASHRENEQFF. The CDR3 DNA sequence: TGTGCCAGCCATAGAGAGAATGAGCAGTTCTTC.

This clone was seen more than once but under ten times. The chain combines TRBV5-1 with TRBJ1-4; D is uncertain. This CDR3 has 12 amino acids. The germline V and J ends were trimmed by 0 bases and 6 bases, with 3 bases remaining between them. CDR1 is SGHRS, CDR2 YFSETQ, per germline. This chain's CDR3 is CASSLEYEKLFF. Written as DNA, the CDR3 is TGCGCCAGCAGCTTGGAATATGAAAAACTGTTTTTT.